The 5 T cell receptor beta chains listed next were all sequenced from one sample in a study of CD8 T cells in ankylosing spondylitis. Each CDR3 protein gets one entry after TCRdb re-called the 5' RACE reads with MiXCR. This sample has 150,000 to 200,000 distinct CDR3 sequences; around 13% occur once, and the top ten carry 11%. Sequenced: blood, either unsorted or a sorted T cell fraction (not recorded which). Receptors were obtained from a female donor with ankylosing spondylitis or in good health (not recorded which).

This chain joins TRBV5-1 and TRBJ2-4; D might be TRBD2 (6 bases). Per germline, CDR1 SGHRS and CDR2 YFSETQ. The CDR3 is 15 amino acids. The germline V and J ends were trimmed by 0 bases and 7 bases, with 14 bases remaining between them. In DNA form, the CDR3 reads TGCGCCAGCAGCTTGGCCCCGGGGGTTGAGAACATTCAGTACTTC. Translation: CASSLAPGVENIQYF.

Only a few counts were recorded for this clonotype. This chain uses TRBV15 with TRBJ1-4; TRBD1 matches 7 bases. The CDR3 is 14 residues long. Trimming cost V 7 bases and J 14 bases; bases outside gene matches: 16. Germline CDR1 reads LNHNV; CDR2 reads YYDKDF (reference sequence). Here the CDR3 DNA reads TGTGCCACCAAAAGCCCCTCCACAGGGGAACATCTGTTTTTT. It translates to CATKSPSTGEHLFF.

The chain has TRBV30 and TRBJ1-6; 10 bases fit TRBD1. Germline CDR1 GTSNPN, CDR2 SVGIG (reference sequence). The junction had 5 bases not matched to a gene; V was cut back by 0 bases and J by 12 bases. The CDR3 is 14 residues long. CDR3 coding DNA: TGTGCCTGGAGTGTCGACAGGGGGCGAGGACCCCTCCACTTT. Translating gives CAWSVDRGRGPLHF. Filled out from reference TRBV30 and TRBJ1-6, the complete variable domain reads SQTIHQWPATLVQPVGSPLSLECTVEGTSNPNLYWYRQAAGRGLQLLFYSVGIGQISSEVPQNLSASRPQDRQFILSSKKLLLSDSGFYLCAWSVDRGRGPLHFGNGTRLTVT.

This clonotype was counted ten times or more. This sequence joins TRBV6-4 and TRBJ2-3; TRBD2 agrees at 11 bases. CDR3 size: 15 residues. V dropped 5 bases and J dropped 5; count of bases not matched to a gene: 6. Germline CDR1 is MRHNA and CDR2 is SNTAGT. The CDR3 DNA sequence: TGTGCCAGCAGTTTACTAGCGGGAGATGGAGATACGCAGTATTTT. Protein sequence: CASSLLAGDGDTQYF.

A remark on this clonotype: This may arise from a read error, as a much more abundant clone is one base away. V gene TRBV5-5 combines with J gene TRBJ2-7, with D unresolved. Trimming took off 9 bases at V and 0 bases at J, with 22 bases between the two ends. In germline, CDR1 is SGHKS, CDR2 YYEKEE (reference sequence). The CDR3 extends over 16 amino acids. Written as DNA, the CDR3 is TGTGCCAACACCCATTTCCGCGGCACCTTCTCCTACGAGCAGTACTTC. It is translated as CANTHFRGTFSYEQYF.